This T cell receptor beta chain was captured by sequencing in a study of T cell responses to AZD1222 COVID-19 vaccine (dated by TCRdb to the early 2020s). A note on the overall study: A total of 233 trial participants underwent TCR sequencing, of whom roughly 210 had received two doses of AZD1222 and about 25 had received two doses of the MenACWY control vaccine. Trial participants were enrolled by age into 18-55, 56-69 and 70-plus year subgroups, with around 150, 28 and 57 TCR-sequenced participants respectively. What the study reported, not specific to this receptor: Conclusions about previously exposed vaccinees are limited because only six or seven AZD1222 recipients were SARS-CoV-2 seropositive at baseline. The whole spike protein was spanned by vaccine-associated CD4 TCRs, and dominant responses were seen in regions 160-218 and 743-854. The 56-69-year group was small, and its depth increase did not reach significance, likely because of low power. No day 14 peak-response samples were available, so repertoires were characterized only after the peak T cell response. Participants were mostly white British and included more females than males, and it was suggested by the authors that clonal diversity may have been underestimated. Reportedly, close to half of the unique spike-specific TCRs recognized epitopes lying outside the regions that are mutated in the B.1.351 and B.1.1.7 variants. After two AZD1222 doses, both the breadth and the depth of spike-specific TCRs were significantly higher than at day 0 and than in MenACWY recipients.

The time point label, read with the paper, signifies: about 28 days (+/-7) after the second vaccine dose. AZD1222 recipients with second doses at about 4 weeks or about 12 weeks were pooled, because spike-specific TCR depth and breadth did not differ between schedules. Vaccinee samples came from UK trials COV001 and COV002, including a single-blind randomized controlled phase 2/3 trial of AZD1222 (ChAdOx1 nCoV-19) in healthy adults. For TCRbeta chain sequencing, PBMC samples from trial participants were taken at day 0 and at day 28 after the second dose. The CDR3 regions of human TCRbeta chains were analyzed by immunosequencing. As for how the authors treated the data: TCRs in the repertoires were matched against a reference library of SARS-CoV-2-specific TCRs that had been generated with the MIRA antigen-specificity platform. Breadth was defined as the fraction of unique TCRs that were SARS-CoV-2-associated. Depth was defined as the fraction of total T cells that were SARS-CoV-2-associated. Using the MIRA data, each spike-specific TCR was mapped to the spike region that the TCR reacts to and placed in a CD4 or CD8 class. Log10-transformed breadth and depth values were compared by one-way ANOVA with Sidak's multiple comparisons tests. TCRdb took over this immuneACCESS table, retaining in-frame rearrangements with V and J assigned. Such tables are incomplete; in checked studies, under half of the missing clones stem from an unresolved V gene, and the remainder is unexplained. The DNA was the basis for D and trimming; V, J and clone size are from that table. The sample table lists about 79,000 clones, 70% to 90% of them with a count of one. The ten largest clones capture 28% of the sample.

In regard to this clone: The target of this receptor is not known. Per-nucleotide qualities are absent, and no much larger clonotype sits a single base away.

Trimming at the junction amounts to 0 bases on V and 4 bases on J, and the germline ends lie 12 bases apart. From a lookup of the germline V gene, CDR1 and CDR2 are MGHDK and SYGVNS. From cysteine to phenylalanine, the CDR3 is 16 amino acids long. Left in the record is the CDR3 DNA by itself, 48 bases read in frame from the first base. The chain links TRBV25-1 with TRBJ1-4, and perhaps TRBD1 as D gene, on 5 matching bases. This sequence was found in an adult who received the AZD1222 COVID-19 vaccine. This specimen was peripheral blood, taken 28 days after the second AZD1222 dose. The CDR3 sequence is CASSEYGGTHNEKLFF. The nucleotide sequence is TGTGCCAGCAGTGAATACGGCGGGACCCATAATGAAAAACTGTTTTTT.